These 28 T cell receptor beta chains share one sample of origin, sequenced in a study of T cell responses to AZD1222 COVID-19 vaccine. Sequencing used immunoSEQ multiplex PCR; TCRdb keeps in-frame clones, though not all of them. The sample has some 170,000 clones, around nine tenths seen once. This material consisted of peripheral blood, taken on day 0 of AZD1222 vaccination. The receptor source for this set is an adult in good health.

This chain links TRBV6-2 or TRBV6-3 with TRBJ1-5, with 10 bases fitting TRBD1. CDR1 and CDR2 from the germline V gene are MNHEY and SVGEGT. The CDR3 loop spans 15 amino acids. V shed 4 bases, J shed 2 bases, and the junction held 2 bases outside the gene matches. For the CDR3, the DNA is TGTGCCAGCAGTTCCGGGACAGGGGGCAATCAGCCCCAGCATTTT. It yields the protein CASSSGTGGNQPQHF.

This chain joins TRBV18 and TRBJ1-5, with D possibly being TRBD1 (5 bases). The germline V gene encodes CDR1 KGHSH and CDR2 LQKENI. This CDR3 has 15 residues. The V gene lost 2 bases and the J gene lost 7 bases, with 15 bases spanning the gap. The CDR3: CASSPETGGRQPQHF. The CDR3 nucleotides read TGTGCCAGCTCACCAGAAACGGGGGGACGACAGCCCCAGCATTTT.

The chain carries TRBV6-2 or TRBV6-3 and TRBJ1-2, with 8 nucleotides matching TRBD1. The V and J ends lost 0 bases and 2 bases, in that order; junction bases with no gene match: 2. The CDR3 extends over 15 amino acids. Germline V gene data show CDR1 as MNHEY and CDR2 as SVGEGT. CDR3 coding DNA: TGTGCCAGCAGTTACTCGACAGGGGCGAACTATGGCTACACCTTC. It translates to CASSYSTGANYGYTF.

In DNA form, the CDR3 reads TGTGCCAGCAGCCCTCAGACAGGGACGAACACTGAAGCTTTCTTT. Translated, it gives CASSPQTGTNTEAFF. The chain joins TRBV9 to TRBJ1-1; TRBD1 agrees at 7 bases. The length of the CDR3 is 15 residues. The junction had 7 bases not matched to a gene; V was cut back by 4 bases and J by 1 base. CDR1 and CDR2 from the germline V gene are SGDLS and YYNGEE.

The chain has TRBV6-4 and TRBJ1-4; TRBD1 aligns across 8 bases. The ends lost 3 bases at V and 5 bases at J; junction bases unmatched: 2. There are 14 residues in the CDR3. Germline loops: CDR1 MRHNA, CDR2 SNTAGT. Written as DNA, the CDR3 is TGTGCCAGCAGTGAGACAGGGGAGAATGAAAAACTGTTTTTT. It encodes CASSETGENEKLFF.

The chain has TRBV5-6 and TRBJ2-6; 7 bases are shared with TRBD1. This CDR3 has 15 amino acids. The germline V gene has CDR1 SGHDT and CDR2 YYEEEE. Trimming took 2 bases from V and 4 from J; bases not matched to a gene: 3. This CDR3 reads CASSFRGTGANVLTF. The CDR3 coding sequence is TGTGCCAGCAGCTTCAGGGGGACGGGGGCCAACGTCCTGACTTTC.

The V call is TRBV28, the J call TRBJ2-2; no definite D call. With 3 bases removed from V and 4 bases from J, the gap between germline ends came to 9 bases. CDR1 is MDHEN, CDR2 SYDVKM, per germline. This CDR3 has 14 amino acids. CDR3 sequence (DNA): TGTGCCAGCAGTTTCAATAGAGGCACCGGGGAGCTGTTTTTT. Amino acids: CASSFNRGTGELFF.

The chain combines TRBV27 with TRBJ1-4; weak D call: TRBD1 (6 bases). The germline V gene encodes CDR1 MNHEY and CDR2 SMNVEV (reference sequence). This CDR3 contains 15 residues. V dropped 6 bases and J dropped 3 bases, with 14 bases sitting between them. CDR3 residues: CASSTGGPANEKLFF. For the CDR3, the DNA is TGTGCCAGCAGCACCGGGGGGCCGGCTAATGAAAAACTGTTTTTT.

This clone was recorded only once. This sequence joins TRBV7-2 and TRBJ2-3, with 7 bases that match TRBD1. J was trimmed by 3 bases and V by 6 bases; bases with no gene match: 6. From germline, CDR1 is SGHTA and CDR2 FQGNSA. The CDR3 length is 14 residues. The CDR3 here is CASSYTTGTDTQYF. In DNA, the CDR3 is TGTGCCAGCAGTTATACGACAGGGACAGATACGCAGTATTTT. The full variable domain, its missing parts supplied by reference TRBV7-2 and TRBJ2-3, is GAGVSQSPSNKVTEKGKDVELRCDPISGHTALYWYRQSLGQGLEFLIYFQGNSAPDKSGLPSDRFSAERTGGSVSTLTIQRTQQEDSAVYLCASSYTTGTDTQYFGPGTRLTVL.

The chain employs TRBV3-1 (or the pseudogene TRBV3-2) and TRBJ1-5; a weak D match, TRBD1 (5 bases). V was cut by 4 bases and J by 4 bases, with 11 bases left in between. CDR3 length equals 14 residues. Germline assignment: CDR1 LGHDT and CDR2 YNNKEL (reference sequence). The CDR3 DNA follows: TGTGCCAGCAGCCTAGCCACAGGAAATCAGCCCCAGCATTTT. This translates into CASSLATGNQPQHF.

This rearrangement joins TRBV6-5 to TRBJ2-1, with TRBD1 matching 10 bases. The CDR3 runs 16 residues. Germline CDR1 MNHEY, CDR2 SVGAGI. After removal of 4 bases from V and 2 bases from J, the junction contained 5 bases not matched to a gene. CDR3 sequence (DNA): TGTGCCAGCAGTTTACCCGGGACAGGGGCCTACAATGAGCAGTTCTTC. Translating gives CASSLPGTGAYNEQFF.

The V call is TRBV7-2, the J call TRBJ1-4; 11 bases match TRBD1. Germline CDR1 SGHTA, CDR2 FQGNSA. The CDR3 contains 14 residues. Trimming at V came to 7 bases and at J to 8 bases, leaving 6 bases not matched to a gene. DNA of the CDR3: TGTGCCAGCACCCGGGACAGGGGGATGGAAAAACTGTTTTTT. It is translated as CASTRDRGMEKLFF. Filled out from reference TRBV7-2 and TRBJ1-4, the complete variable domain reads GAGVSQSPSNKVTEKGKDVELRCDPISGHTALYWYRQSLGQGLEFLIYFQGNSAPDKSGLPSDRFSAERTGGSVSTLTIQRTQQEDSAVYLCASTRDRGMEKLFFGSGTQLSVL.

This clone has only a few counts. The chain carries TRBV30 and TRBJ2-3; 12 bases fit TRBD2. Trimming removed 0 bases from V and 2 bases from J; junction bases left unmatched: 15. Looked up from germline, CDR1 is GTSNPN and CDR2 is SVGIG (reference sequence). This CDR3 has 20 amino acids. The CDR3 bases are TGTGCCTGGAGTGTAGAATTTTCGCTAGCGGGAGGGGTCTCCACAGATACGCAGTATTTT. Its protein is CAWSVEFSLAGGVSTDTQYF. Drawing the rest from reference TRBV30 and TRBJ2-3, the complete variable domain is SQTIHQWPATLVQPVGSPLSLECTVEGTSNPNLYWYRQAAGRGLQLLFYSVGIGQISSEVPQNLSASRPQDRQFILSSKKLLLSDSGFYLCAWSVEFSLAGGVSTDTQYFGPGTRLTVL.

J is TRBJ2-5 and V is TRBV6-5, with TRBD2 as a possible D gene (6 bases). CDR3 size: 14 residues. Trimming cost V 9 bases and J 1 base, with 15 bases left between them. The germline V gene has CDR1 MNHEY and CDR2 SVGAGI. The DNA for the CDR3 is TGTGCCAGTAGAACCGGGACTGCCCAAGAGACCCAGTACTTC. This encodes CASRTGTAQETQYF.

The chain joins TRBV11-2 to TRBJ2-5; D uncertain. Germline lookup yields CDR1 SGHAT and CDR2 FQNNGV. V shed 1 base and J shed 0 bases, with 6 bases lying between them. This CDR3 region has 14 residues. In DNA form, the CDR3 reads TGTGCCAGCAGCTTAGCTGTGTACCAAGAGACCCAGTACTTC. It translates to CASSLAVYQETQYF.

This clone was seen once. The CDR3, as DNA: TGCAGCGTCCAAACCGGGACTAGCGGGAGCTACGAGACCCAGTACTTC. This codes for CSVQTGTSGSYETQYF. This rearrangement joins TRBV29-1 to TRBJ2-5; 14 bases are a match to TRBD2. CDR1 and CDR2 (germline): SQVTM, ANQGSEA. This CDR3 comprises 16 residues. V lost 6 bases and J lost 5; bases outside the gene matches: 11.

V usage is TRBV29-1 and J usage is TRBJ2-7; TRBD1 is a possible D gene (5 bases). The length of the CDR3 is 14 residues. From germline, CDR1 is SQVTM and CDR2 ANQGSEA. V lost 6 bases and J lost 1, with 16 bases in between. The CDR3, as DNA: TGCAGCGTCCGACCCAGGGATACTTCCTACGAGCAGTACTTC. This translates into CSVRPRDTSYEQYF.

The V call is TRBV30, the J call TRBJ1-2; D perhaps matches TRBD1 (5 bases). The CDR3 consists of 13 residues. CDR1 and CDR2 (germline): GTSNPN, SVGIG (reference sequence). The ends were cut back, 8 bases at V and 7 bases at J, with 20 bases in the middle. The CDR3 is CARRSGGSGGYTF. DNA for the CDR3: TGTGCCAGGCGCTCTGGGGGATCGGGTGGCTACACCTTC.

This clone was counted once. This chain joins TRBV11-2 and TRBJ2-1, with 10 bases lining up with TRBD1. Germline CDR1 reads SGHAT; CDR2 reads FQNNGV. V trimming: 5 bases; J trimming: 5 bases; junction bases outside the gene matches: 6. This CDR3 comprises 15 residues. CDR3 nucleotide sequence: TGTGCCAGCAGCCTCCGACAGGGGGCCAACAATGAGCAGTTCTTC. Protein product: CASSLRQGANNEQFF.

This chain connects TRBV9 to TRBJ1-1; maybe TRBD1 (6 bases). V lost 0 bases and J 5 bases, leaving 11 bases between the germline ends. CDR3 length: 14 amino acids. Per the germline V gene, CDR1 is SGDLS and CDR2 is YYNGEE. CDR3 coding DNA: TGTGCCAGCAGCGTAGTGGGGGGGCAGACTGAAGCTTTCTTT. Translating it yields CASSVVGGQTEAFF.

The chain is built from TRBV6-5 and TRBJ2-1; 12 bases align to TRBD2. CDR3 length equals 14 residues. V was pared by 7 bases and J by 5 bases, with 3 bases of the junction left unmatched. CDR1 is MNHEY, CDR2 SVGAGI, per germline. CDR3 nucleotide sequence: TGTGCCAGCACCGGACTAGCGGGGCACAATGAGCAGTTCTTC. Protein: CASTGLAGHNEQFF.

The chain employs TRBV4-3 and TRBJ2-1, with D maybe TRBD2 (5 bases). CDR1 LGHNA and CDR2 YSLEER come from the germline V gene. The CDR3 is made up of 15 amino acids. V was trimmed by 4 bases and J by 0 bases, leaving 10 bases between them. The chain's CDR3 is CASSPGVLSYNEQFF. The CDR3 DNA follows: TGCGCCAGCAGCCCCGGGGTTCTCTCCTACAATGAGCAGTTCTTC.

This sequence joins TRBV7-9 and TRBJ1-2; 10 positions match TRBD1. Trimming cost V 5 bases and J 5 bases; bases outside gene matches: 8. Germline V gene data show CDR1 as SEHNR and CDR2 as FQNEAQ (reference sequence). There are 15 residues in the CDR3. The CDR3 DNA follows: TGTGCCAGCAGCACAACCGGGACAGGGGCTTATGGCTACACCTTC. It yields the protein CASSTTGTGAYGYTF. The entire variable domain, with the rest obtained from reference TRBV7-9 and TRBJ1-2, is as follows: DTGVSQNPRHKITKRGQNVTFRCDPISEHNRLYWYRQTLGQGPEFLTYFQNEAQLEKSRLLSDRFSAERPKGSFSTLEIQRTEQGDSAMYLCASSTTGTGAYGYTFGSGTRLTVV.

For the CDR3, the DNA is TGTGCCAGCAGAGGCCCACCTAGCGACGTCCCAGATACGCAGTATTTT. Protein product: CASRGPPSDVPDTQYF. The gene calls are TRBV28 and TRBJ2-3; D is perhaps TRBD2 (6 bases). The germline V gene has CDR1 MDHEN and CDR2 SYDVKM. The V end lost 6 bases, the J end lost 4 bases, and 20 bases lay between the germline ends. The CDR3 contains 16 residues.

The table lists this clone with a few counts. The V call is TRBV19, the J call TRBJ1-5, with 7 bases lining up with TRBD1. Unmatched junction bases numbered 11, after V lost 5 bases and J lost 7 bases. CDR1 and CDR2 (germline): LNHDA, SQIVND (reference sequence). The CDR3 loop spans 15 amino acids. CDR3 DNA sequence: TGTGCCAGTAGTGACACGGACAGGAGGGTCCAGCCCCAGCATTTT. Translated: CASSDTDRRVQPQHF.

The J gene is TRBJ1-2, the V gene TRBV7-8; no firm D call. The CDR3 loop spans 13 amino acids. Germline-derived CDR1 and CDR2 are SGHVS and FQNEAQ. The ends were cut back, 2 bases at V and 1 base at J, with 5 bases in the middle. Written as DNA, the CDR3 is TGTGCCAGCAGCTTACACGTTAACTATGGCTACACCTTC. Amino acids: CASSLHVNYGYTF.

The chain links TRBV6-5 to TRBJ1-6, with 7 bases that match TRBD1. Trimming cost V 7 bases and J 11 bases; bases outside gene matches: 11. CDR1 and CDR2 from the germline V gene are MNHEY and SVGAGI. The CDR3 sequence is 14 residues long. The CDR3 coding sequence is TGTGCCAGCACTAGACAGGGAGTAACAGCACCCCTCCACTTT. This sequence encodes CASTRQGVTAPLHF.

This chain links TRBV15 with TRBJ2-7; D possibly matches TRBD1 or TRBD2 (5 bases each). Trimming took off 0 bases at V and 2 bases at J, with 14 bases between the two ends. The CDR3 consists of 16 residues. Looked up from germline, CDR1 is LNHNV and CDR2 is YYDKDF (reference sequence). The CDR3 DNA reads as TGTGCCACCAGCAGAGACGCCGGGGCCCTTCCCTACGAGCAGTACTTC. Its protein product is CATSRDAGALPYEQYF.